The entry below gives a single TCR beta chain sequence along with its context. Its antigen is unknown. These data belong to a study of T cell responses to AZD1222 COVID-19 vaccine. Study-level points and caveats: Following two doses of AZD1222, Spike-specific TCR breadth and depth rose.

TCRdb's copy holds only in-frame clones and misses some; the assay was immunoSEQ multiplex PCR. The sample contains approximately 100,000 clones, about 89% of which appear only once. Germline CDR1 and CDR2: MNHEY and SVGAGI. The CDR3 is made up of 14 amino acids. With V trimmed by 5 bases and J by 5 bases, 3 bases remained unmatched. The input for sequencing was peripheral blood, taken on day 0 of AZD1222 vaccination. The receptor's source is an adult in good health. The chain has TRBV6-5 and TRBJ1-1, with TRBD1 identical over 12 bases. CDR3 DNA sequence: TGTGCCAGCAGTCTGGGACAGGGGGCGACTGAAGCTTTCTTT. Amino acids: CASSLGQGATEAFF.